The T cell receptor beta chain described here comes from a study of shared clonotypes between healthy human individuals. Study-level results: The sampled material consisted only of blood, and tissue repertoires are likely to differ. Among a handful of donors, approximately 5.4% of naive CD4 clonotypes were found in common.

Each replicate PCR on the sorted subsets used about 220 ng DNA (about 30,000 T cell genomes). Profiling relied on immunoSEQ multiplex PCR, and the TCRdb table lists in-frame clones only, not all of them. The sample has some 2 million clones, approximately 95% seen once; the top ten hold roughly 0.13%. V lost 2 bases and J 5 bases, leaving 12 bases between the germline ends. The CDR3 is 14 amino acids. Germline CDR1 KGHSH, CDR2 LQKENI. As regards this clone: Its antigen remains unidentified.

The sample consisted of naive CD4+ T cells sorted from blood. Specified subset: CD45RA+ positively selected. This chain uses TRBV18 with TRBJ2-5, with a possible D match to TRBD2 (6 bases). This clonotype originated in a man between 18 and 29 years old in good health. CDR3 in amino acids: CASSPMLGGETQYF. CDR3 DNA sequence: TGTGCCAGCTCACCAATGCTAGGAGGGGAGACCCAGTACTTC.